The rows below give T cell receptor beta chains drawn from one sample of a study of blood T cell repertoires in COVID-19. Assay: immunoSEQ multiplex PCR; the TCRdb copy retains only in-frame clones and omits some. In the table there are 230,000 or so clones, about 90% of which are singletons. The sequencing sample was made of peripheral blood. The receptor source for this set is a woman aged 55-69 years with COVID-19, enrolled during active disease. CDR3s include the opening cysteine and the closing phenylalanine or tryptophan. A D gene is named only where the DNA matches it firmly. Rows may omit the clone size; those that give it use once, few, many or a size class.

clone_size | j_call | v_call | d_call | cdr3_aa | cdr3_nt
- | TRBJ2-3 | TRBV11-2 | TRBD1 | CASSLVVSPRGRNTDTQYF | TGTGCCAGCAGCTTAGTGGTAAGCCCAAGGGGGCGCAACACAGATACGCAGTATTTT
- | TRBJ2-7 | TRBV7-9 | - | CASSPRDDYEQYF | TGTGCCAGCAGCCCTCGGGATGACTACGAGCAGTACTTC
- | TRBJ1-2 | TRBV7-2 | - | CASSGALRYRTNYGYTF | TGTGCCAGCAGCGGCGCACTAAGATACAGGACTAACTATGGCTACACCTTC
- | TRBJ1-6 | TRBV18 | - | CASSPIGGSDNSPLHF | TGTGCCAGCTCACCAATCGGGGGGTCGGATAATTCACCCCTCCACTTT
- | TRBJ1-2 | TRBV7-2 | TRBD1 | CASSLATGGGIGYTF | TGTGCCAGCAGCTTAGCCACAGGGGGGGGAATTGGCTACACCTTC
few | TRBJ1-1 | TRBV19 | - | CASRSTGKVRAFF | TGTGCCAGTAGGTCCACAGGGAAAGTTCGAGCTTTCTTT
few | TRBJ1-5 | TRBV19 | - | CASSIQEINQPQHF | TGTGCCAGTAGTATACAGGAAATCAATCAGCCCCAGCATTTT
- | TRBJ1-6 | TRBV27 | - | CASGITGSSYNSPLHF | TGTGCCAGCGGCATAACAGGGAGCTCCTATAATTCACCCCTCCACTTT
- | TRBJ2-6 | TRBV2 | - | CASGGSSSGANVLTF | TGTGCCAGCGGGGGCTCGAGCTCTGGGGCCAACGTCCTGACTTTC
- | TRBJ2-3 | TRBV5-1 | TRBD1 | CASSLGFGTVSTDTQYF | TGCGCCAGCAGCTTGGGTTTCGGGACAGTTAGCACAGATACGCAGTATTTT
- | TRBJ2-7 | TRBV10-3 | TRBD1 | CAISRTDRGGYEQYF | TGTGCCATCAGTAGAACCGACAGGGGGGGATACGAGCAGTACTTC
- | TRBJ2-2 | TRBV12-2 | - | CASRQNGGGELFF | TGTGCAAGTCGCCAAAACGGCGGCGGGGAGCTGTTTTTT
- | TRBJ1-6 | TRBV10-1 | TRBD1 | CASSEVGQGSGYNSPLHF | TGCGCCAGCAGTGAGGTGGGACAGGGGTCGGGATATAATTCACCCCTCCACTTT
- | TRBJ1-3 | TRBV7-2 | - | CASSLEGGYSGNTIYF | TGTGCCAGCAGCTTAGAAGGCGGATACTCTGGAAACACCATATATTTT
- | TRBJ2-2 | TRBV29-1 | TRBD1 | CSAGTGLGGGELFF | TGCAGCGCCGGGACAGGGTTAGGTGGCGGGGAGCTGTTTTTT
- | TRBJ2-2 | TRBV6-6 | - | CASSYQGEAGELFF | TGTGCCAGCAGTTACCAAGGGGAGGCCGGGGAGCTGTTTTTT
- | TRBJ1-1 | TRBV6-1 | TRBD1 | CASSAYLTGGSTEAFF | TGTGCCAGCAGTGCGTACCTGACAGGGGGAAGCACTGAAGCTTTCTTT